Below, 30 T cell receptor beta chains from the same sample are listed, as sequenced in a study of OX40 agonist ivuxolimab in advanced cancers. Some clones are missing from TCRdb's copy, which holds only in-frame ones; the method was immunoSEQ multiplex PCR. The table shows some 7,900 clones, with around 75% occurring only once. The specimen was CD4+ or CD8+ T cells sorted from blood, collected in a trial of the OX40 agonist ivuxolimab. These receptors all stem from an adult with an advanced solid tumor such as melanoma, head and neck, liver or kidney cancer.

This clone was recorded a few times. The chain couples TRBV9 to TRBJ2-1; 12 positions agree with TRBD2. This CDR3 comprises 14 residues. Germline trimming cut 4 bases from V and 10 bases from J; bases unmatched to any gene: 6. The V gene's germline CDR1 is SGDLS and CDR2 YYNGEE. The CDR3 reads CASSPPTSGGEQFF. In DNA form, the CDR3 reads TGTGCCAGCAGCCCTCCCACTAGCGGGGGGGAGCAGTTCTTC.

The chain uses TRBV6-1 and TRBJ2-2; tentative D call: TRBD2 (5 bases). Germline assignment: CDR1 MNHNS and CDR2 SASEGT. V lost 5 bases and J lost 3, with 7 bases in between. The CDR3 spans 13 residues. CDR3 region: CASSLRDTGELFF. CDR3 nucleotides: TGTGCCAGCAGTCTGCGGGACACCGGGGAGCTGTTTTTT.

The chain employs TRBV27 and TRBJ1-1; D not resolved. The CDR3 is 13 residues long. Per germline, CDR1 MNHEY and CDR2 SMNVEV (reference sequence). Between the trimmed V and J ends, which lost 6 bases and 3 bases, there was a span of 11 bases. The CDR3 is CASRFGVDTEAFF. The CDR3 nucleotides read TGTGCCAGCAGATTCGGGGTGGACACTGAAGCTTTCTTT.

V and J are TRBV6-6 and TRBJ2-7, with 7 bases identical to TRBD1. J was trimmed by 4 bases and V by 5 bases; bases with no gene match: 2. Per germline, CDR1 MNHNY and CDR2 SVGAGI (reference sequence). This CDR3 contains 12 residues. The CDR3 spells CASSPGQYEQYF. For the CDR3, the DNA is TGTGCCAGCAGTCCGGGACAGTACGAGCAGTACTTC.

This chain connects TRBV20-1 to TRBJ1-1, with 7 bases matching TRBD1. The CDR3 has 11 residues. Germline CDR1 is DFQATT and CDR2 is SNEGSKA (reference sequence). V dropped 5 bases and J dropped 3; count of bases not matched to a gene: 0. CDR3 amino acids: CSAQGDTEAFF. In DNA, the CDR3 is TGCAGTGCTCAGGGGGACACTGAAGCTTTCTTT.

The genes are TRBV7-9 and TRBJ1-4; D is unresolved. Germline V gene data show CDR1 as SEHNR and CDR2 as FQNEAQ (reference sequence). This CDR3 spans 16 amino acids. V was trimmed by 4 bases and J by 4 bases, leaving 16 bases between them. The CDR3 protein is CASSSSSEAFNEKLFF. The CDR3 coding sequence is TGTGCCAGCAGCTCTTCGTCGGAGGCTTTTAATGAAAAACTGTTTTTT.

As concerns this clone: A read error may produce the germline difference seen at one junction end. The chain uses TRBV5-6 and TRBJ2-5; D is undetermined. Germline CDR1 reads SGHDT; CDR2 reads YYEEEE. The CDR3 runs to 13 residues. CDR3 protein: CASSLGSASIPNF. CDR3 nucleotides: TGTGCCAGCAGCTTAGGTTCGGCTTCTATCCCCAACTTC. Supplemented by reference TRBV5-6 and TRBJ2-5, the full variable domain reads DAGVTQSPTHLIKTRGQQVTLRCSPKSGHDTVSWYQQALGQGPQFIFQYYEEEERQRGNFPDRFSGHQFPNYSSELNVNALLLGDSALYLCASSLGSASIPNFGPGTRLLVL.

V gene TRBV6-1 combines with J gene TRBJ2-5, with 12 bases aligning to TRBD2. The ends lost 2 bases at V and 2 bases at J; junction bases unmatched: 0. This CDR3 region has 15 residues. Germline V gene data show CDR1 as MNHNS and CDR2 as SASEGT. The CDR3 protein is CASSELAGGQETQYF. The CDR3 bases are TGTGCCAGCAGTGAACTAGCGGGGGGGCAAGAGACCCAGTACTTC.

The rearrangement joins TRBV7-8 to TRBJ2-7; D may be TRBD1 (6 bases). Germline CDR1 and CDR2: SGHVS and FQNEAQ. The CDR3 sequence is 13 residues long. Trimming took 5 bases from V and 0 from J, leaving 8 bases between them. The DNA for the CDR3 is TGTGCCAGCAGCATGGACAGCTCCTACGAGCAGTACTTC. As protein: CASSMDSSYEQYF.

The chain is built from TRBV16 and TRBJ2-7; 7 nucleotides match TRBD1. The germline V gene has CDR1 KGHSY and CDR2 FQNENV. This CDR3 region has 15 residues. J was trimmed by 2 bases and V by 3 bases; bases with no gene match: 7. CDR3 sequence: CASSQRDSLTYEQYF. DNA for the CDR3: TGTGCCAGCAGCCAGAGGGACAGTCTAACCTACGAGCAGTACTTC.

This rearrangement joins TRBV6-6 to TRBJ2-5; 7 bases agree with TRBD2. Germline V CDR1 and CDR2: MNHNY, SVGAGI (reference sequence). There are 14 residues in the CDR3. V dropped 7 bases and J dropped 2; count of bases not matched to a gene: 7. CDR3 region: CASNPLGGQETQYF. CDR3 DNA: TGTGCCAGCAATCCCCTCGGGGGGCAAGAGACCCAGTACTTC.

The CDR3 sequence is CASSSGQNTSRGYTF. The CDR3 DNA is TGTGCCAGCAGCTCCGGACAGAACACATCCCGCGGCTACACCTTC. The chain links TRBV7-3 to TRBJ1-2; tentatively, D is TRBD1 (6 bases). The CDR3 is 15 amino acids. V was trimmed by 4 bases and J by 8 bases, leaving 20 bases between them. Germline V gives CDR1 SGHTA, CDR2 FQGTGA. Looking up the rest from reference TRBV7-3 and TRBJ1-2 gives the full variable domain: GAGVSQTPSNKVTEKGKYVELRCDPISGHTALYWYRQSLGQGPEFLIYFQGTGAADDSGLPNDRFFAVRPEGSVSTLKIQRTERGDSAVYLCASSSGQNTSRGYTFGSGTRLTVV.

The V call is TRBV5-8, the J call TRBJ2-1; D perhaps matches TRBD2 (5 bases). Per germline, CDR1 SGHTS and CDR2 YDEGEE. Trimming took off 1 base at V and 2 bases at J, with 10 bases between the two ends. This CDR3 spans 15 amino acids. CDR3 in amino acids: CASSLSGSTYNEQFF. In nucleotides, the CDR3 is TGTGCCAGCAGCTTGTCGGGGAGTACCTACAATGAGCAGTTCTTC.

The chain is built from TRBV5-5 and TRBJ1-1; TRBD1 matches 8 bases. This CDR3 comprises 15 residues. The V segment lost 4 bases and the J segment 2 bases; nucleotides outside the gene matches: 7. Germline CDR1 reads SGHKS; CDR2 reads YYEKEE (reference sequence). This CDR3 is CASSLGTGANTEAFF. CDR3 coding DNA: TGTGCCAGCAGCCTCGGGACAGGAGCAAACACTGAAGCTTTCTTT.

The chain has TRBV11-2 and TRBJ1-2; D is unclear. The CDR3 loop spans 13 amino acids. Trimming took off 5 bases at V and 3 bases at J, with 10 bases between the two ends. Germline-derived CDR1 and CDR2 are SGHAT and FQNNGV. The DNA for the CDR3 is TGTGCCAGCAGCGCGGAATATTACTATGGCTACACCTTC. Translated, it gives CASSAEYYYGYTF. The variable domain in full, with the rest retrieved from reference TRBV11-2 and TRBJ1-2, is EAGVAQSPRYKIIEKRQSVAFWCNPISGHATLYWYQQILGQGPKLLIQFQNNGVVDDSQLPKDRFSAERLKGVDSTLKIQPAKLEDSAVYLCASSAEYYYGYTFGSGTRLTVV.

The rearrangement joins TRBV5-5 to TRBJ1-1; D unclear. Germline-derived CDR1 and CDR2 are SGHKS and YYEKEE (reference sequence). V was trimmed by 2 bases and J by 0 bases, leaving 11 bases between them. This CDR3 has 15 amino acids. CDR3 sequence (DNA): TGTGCCAGCAGCTTAATCAGGACGGTGAACACTGAAGCTTTCTTT. It codes for CASSLIRTVNTEAFF.

V usage is TRBV5-4 and J usage is TRBJ2-7; maybe TRBD2 (6 bases). V was pared by 6 bases and J by 4 bases, with 20 bases between. The CDR3 runs 15 residues. Germline CDR1 SGHNT, CDR2 YYREEE (reference sequence). CDR3 protein: CASTQREASPYEQYF. Here the CDR3 DNA reads TGTGCCAGCACCCAAAGGGAGGCTTCCCCGTACGAGCAGTACTTC.

This chain uses TRBV4-2 with TRBJ2-3; no definite D call. The V and J ends lost 0 bases and 1 base respectively, with 8 bases between them. Per the germline V gene, CDR1 is LGHNA and CDR2 is YNFKEQ. The CDR3 spans 15 residues. The CDR3 sequence is CASSQEKTGTDTQYF. As DNA, the CDR3 is TGTGCCAGCAGCCAAGAGAAAACCGGCACAGATACGCAGTATTTT.

This clone is a singleton in its sample. The CDR3 loop is CASSAAQGHHSTDTQYF. The CDR3 coding sequence is TGTGCCAGCAGCGCCGCACAGGGGCACCATAGCACAGATACGCAGTATTTT. The rearrangement links TRBV5-4 to TRBJ2-3; 7 nucleotides agree with TRBD1. The germline V gene encodes CDR1 SGHNT and CDR2 YYREEE (reference sequence). There are 17 residues in the CDR3. V lost 4 bases and J lost 0; bases outside the gene matches: 11.

This chain uses TRBV25-1 with TRBJ1-4; 10 bases are a match to TRBD1. In germline, CDR1 is MGHDK, CDR2 SYGVNS. V dropped 3 bases and J dropped 0; count of bases not matched to a gene: 4. The CDR3 runs 17 residues. CDR3 bases: TGTGCCAGCAGTGACCCCGGGACAGGGGCAACTAATGAAAAACTGTTTTTT. As protein: CASSDPGTGATNEKLFF.

This chain links TRBV4-2 with TRBJ2-1; 8 bases are a match to TRBD2. V lost 3 bases and J lost 0; bases outside the gene matches: 4. Germline-derived CDR1 and CDR2 are LGHNA and YNFKEQ. This CDR3 spans 16 amino acids. CDR3 amino acids: CASSHQAGDSYNEQFF. For the CDR3, the DNA is TGTGCCAGCAGCCACCAAGCGGGAGACTCCTACAATGAGCAGTTCTTC.

This chain connects TRBV10-3 to TRBJ1-2, with D possibly being TRBD1 (5 bases). The CDR3 totals 16 residues. Looked up from germline, CDR1 is ENHRY and CDR2 is SYGVKD. Between the trimmed V and J ends, which lost 0 bases and 3 bases, there was a span of 14 bases. The CDR3 coding sequence is TGTGCCATCAGTGAGTCGATGCTGGGGCTGGACTATGGCTACACCTTC. This sequence encodes CAISESMLGLDYGYTF.

The chain carries TRBV5-1 and TRBJ1-1, with 7 bases aligning to TRBD1. CDR1 and CDR2 from the germline V gene are SGHRS and YFSETQ. This CDR3 contains 16 residues. J was trimmed by 3 bases and V by 0 bases; bases with no gene match: 8. CDR3 amino acids: CASSLVASDRDTEAFF. The CDR3 nucleotides read TGCGCCAGCAGCTTGGTGGCAAGCGACAGGGACACTGAAGCTTTCTTT.

This clone occurred once. This chain links TRBV5-6 with TRBJ2-1; D remains ambiguous. Between the trimmed V and J ends, which lost 1 base and 6 bases, there was a span of 5 bases. The CDR3 runs to 12 residues. Germline assignment: CDR1 SGHDT and CDR2 YYEEEE. The CDR3 region is CASSLRFNEQFF. The CDR3 nucleotides are TGTGCCAGCAGCTTGAGATTCAATGAGCAGTTCTTC.

The rearrangement uses TRBV9 and TRBJ1-2; D is unresolved. The CDR3 runs to 12 residues. Trimming cost V 6 bases and J 8 bases, with 14 bases left between them. Germline lookup yields CDR1 SGDLS and CDR2 YYNGEE. CDR3 bases: TGTGCCAGCACGGACGAAGGGTTCGGCTACACCTTC. As protein: CASTDEGFGYTF.

V and J are TRBV7-9 and TRBJ2-3; no firm D call. Germline V gene data show CDR1 as SEHNR and CDR2 as FQNEAQ (reference sequence). The V end lost 5 bases, the J end lost 2 bases, and 2 bases lay between the germline ends. This CDR3 is 11 amino acids long. The CDR3 DNA reads as TGTGCCAGCAGCCCCACAGATACGCAGTATTTT. Amino acid sequence: CASSPTDTQYF.

The J gene is TRBJ2-5, the V gene TRBV4-1; no definite D call. TRBJ2-7 matches the DNA end more closely, so the J call is doubtful. The CDR3 is 14 residues long. Looked up from germline, CDR1 is MGHRA and CDR2 is YSYEKL. As DNA, the CDR3 is TGCGCCAGCAGCCAAGTCAGCGCGCTGGGCGAGCAGTACTTC. This translates into CASSQVSALGEQYF.

This clone was seen only a few times. CDR3 nucleotides: TGCGCCCCCCGGGGGAGACAGGGGAATTCACCCCTCCACTTT. It codes for CAPRGRQGNSPLHF. The chain employs TRBV5-1 and TRBJ1-6; 8 positions match TRBD1. From germline, CDR1 is SGHRS and CDR2 YFSETQ. The junction had 10 bases not matched to a gene; V was cut back by 10 bases and J by 7 bases. There are 14 residues in the CDR3.

By share of the sample, this clone is medium-sized. The genes are TRBV27 and TRBJ1-2; a weak D match, TRBD1 (6 bases). V gave up 2 bases and J gave up 6 bases, with 10 bases separating them. Germline CDR1 MNHEY, CDR2 SMNVEV (reference sequence). The CDR3 spans 13 residues. The CDR3 region is CASSLGGSDGYTF. Written as DNA, the CDR3 is TGTGCCAGCAGTTTAGGGGGCTCGGATGGCTACACCTTC.

The genes are TRBV5-6 and TRBJ1-2, with D perhaps TRBD1 (6 bases). The CDR3 is made up of 16 amino acids. CDR1 is SGHDT and CDR2 is YYEEEE in the germline V gene. V dropped 3 bases and J dropped 3 bases, with 18 bases sitting between them. The CDR3 is CASSYSYRDADYGYTF. The CDR3 DNA reads TGTGCCAGCAGCTACTCATACAGGGACGCCGACTATGGCTACACCTTC.